This TCR beta chain was retrieved from a study of cytomegalovirus exposure and HLA in healthy donors. Broader study findings: In a later analysis, DRB1 alleles had the most associated TCRs; HLA-C alleles the fewest.

Researchers ran the PCR with 60 Vbeta and 13 Jbeta primers. Sequencing used immunoSEQ multiplex PCR; TCRdb keeps in-frame clones, though not all of them. The sample includes 130,000 to 150,000 clones, 60% to 85% of them seen just once. V trimming: 1 base; J trimming: 4 bases; junction bases outside the gene matches: 12. CDR1 is SGHTA and CDR2 is FQGNSA in the germline V gene. The CDR3 has 17 amino acids. This clone was counted only a few times. Its antigen is as yet unknown. V usage is TRBV7-2 and J usage is TRBJ1-2; 7 bases agree with TRBD1. This clonotype was sampled from a man between 18 and 35 years old in good health and CMV-seronegative. Input material: PBMCs. Here the CDR3 DNA reads TGTGCCAGCAGCTTAGGACGCACAGGGGTTGTGGCCTATGGCTACACCTTC. Its protein is CASSLGRTGVVAYGYTF.